This T cell receptor (delta chain) appears in the sequencing data of a study of gamma-delta chains in newborns, infants, children (dated by TCRdb to 2018 to 2020). Background for the entire study: In the study title, it is stated that polyclonal expansion of innate gammadelta T cells is driven by microbial exposure immediately after birth. Right after human newborns were born, the researchers looked at the way microbial exposure shaped their populations of innate gammadelta T cells.

CDR1 and CDR2 (GEAIGNYY, EKD) derive from the germline V gene. V is trimmed back by 3 bases and J by 0 bases, and the junction contains 6 bases that no gene match accounts for. From the cysteine through the phenylalanine, the CDR3 covers 18 amino acids. Of the read, only the CDR3 DNA is kept; its 54 bases are in frame from base 1. Sequencing took place on an Illumina MiSeq. TCRdb reprocessed the public data with the CATT caller; entries with the same nucleotide sequence were combined afterwards. This sample has about 8,500 delta-chain clones in its table, and 3% to 3.5% of those were observed once. In total, the top ten clones hold roughly 17% of the sample. This clone is categorized as medium-sized (0.01 to 0.1%). Its specific antigen is unknown. Base qualities are not provided; no much larger clone lies one nucleotide away.

Recombination connected TRDV2 to TRDJ3; 8 nucleotides in the junction match TRDD3. Sequencing used blood. The origin of this receptor is a child who was a newborn, infant or young child, either healthy, febrile or measles-vaccinated (not recorded which). CDR3 loop: CACDFSGGRSWDTRQMFF. Here is the DNA: TGTGCCTGTGACTTTTCTGGGGGACGCTCCTGGGACACCCGACAGATGTTTTTC.